This T cell receptor (beta chain) is drawn from a study of shared clonotypes between healthy human individuals. Points from the study as a whole: The naive CD4 repertoires of a few donors were compared, and approximately 5% of clonotypes were shared. Owing to a small donor count, the genetic and exposure-history diversity represented was limited.

This clone is a singleton in its sample. Its antigen is unidentified. Profiled with immunoSEQ multiplex PCR; TCRdb holds only in-frame clones, not every one. The table includes roughly 2.4 million clones, around 95% detected once. The V end was cut by 0 bases, the J end by 1 base, with 10 bases between. Germline assignment: CDR1 SEHNR and CDR2 FQNEAQ (reference sequence). CDR3 length: 16 residues. The material sequenced was naive CD4+ T cells sorted from blood. Subset of the sample: CD45RA+ positively selected. This TCR derives from a man between 18 and 35 years old in good health. The chain has TRBV7-9 and TRBJ1-3, with TRBD1 as a possible D gene (5 bases). The CDR3 loop reads CASSLALGQSGNTIYF. DNA of the CDR3: TGTGCCAGCAGCTTAGCCCTGGGGCAGTCTGGAAACACCATATATTTT.